This T cell receptor beta chain was identified during a study of OX40 agonist ivuxolimab in advanced cancers. Study as a whole: At doses from 0.01 to 10 mg/kg, patients were given intravenous ivuxolimab every 2 weeks. Partial responses occurred in Three dose-escalation patients, one with hepatocellular carcinoma and two with cutaneous melanoma. Points from the study as a whole: Averaging showed that CD8+ T cells had more expanded clones than CD4+ did. Some nonresponders likewise displayed low normalized T-cell clonal expansion.

This clone was counted a single time. Its antigen remains unknown. There are 15 residues in the CDR3. Trimming took 4 bases from V and 5 from J; bases not matched to a gene: 8. Germline V gene lookup returns CDR1 LNHDA and CDR2 SQIVND (reference sequence). Method: immunoSEQ multiplex PCR; TCRdb's copy keeps in-frame clones and lacks some. Of roughly 150,000 clones in the sample, 94% were seen once. This chain links TRBV19 with TRBJ2-3; 8 nucleotides align to TRBD2. This clonotype was sampled from an adult with an advanced solid tumor such as melanoma, head and neck, liver or kidney cancer. The material sequenced was CD4+ or CD8+ T cells sorted from blood, taken in a trial of the OX40 agonist ivuxolimab. CDR3 in DNA: TGTGCCAGTAGTACCCAAGCGGGAGTGAAAGATACGCAGTATTTT. Amino acids: CASSTQAGVKDTQYF.